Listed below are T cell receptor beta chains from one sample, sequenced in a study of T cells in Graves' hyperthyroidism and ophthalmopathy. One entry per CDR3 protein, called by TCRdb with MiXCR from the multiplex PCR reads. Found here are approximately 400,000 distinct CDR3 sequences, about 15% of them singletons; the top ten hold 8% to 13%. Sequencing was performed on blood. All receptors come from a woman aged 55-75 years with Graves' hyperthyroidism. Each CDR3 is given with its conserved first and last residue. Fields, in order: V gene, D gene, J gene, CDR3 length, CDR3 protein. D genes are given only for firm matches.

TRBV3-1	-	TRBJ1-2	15	CASSPLGGYEYGYTF
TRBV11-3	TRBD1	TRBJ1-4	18	CASSLESGQGATNEKLFF
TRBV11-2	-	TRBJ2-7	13	CASSLEDGDEQYF
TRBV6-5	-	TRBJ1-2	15	CASSYSVYLDYGYTF
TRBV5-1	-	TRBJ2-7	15	CASSAITGASYEQYF
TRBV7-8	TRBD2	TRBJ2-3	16	CASSYMGLAGGSTQYF
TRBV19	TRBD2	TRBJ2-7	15	CASRSSSGSSYEQYF
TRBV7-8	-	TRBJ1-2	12	CASSPRFGGYTF
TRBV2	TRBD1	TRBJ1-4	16	CASSEERTGGGEKLFF
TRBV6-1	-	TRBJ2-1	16	CASSGIRGPSYNEQFF
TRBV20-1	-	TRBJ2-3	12	CSAPALTDTQYF
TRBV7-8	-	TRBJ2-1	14	CASSAGTLGAEQFF
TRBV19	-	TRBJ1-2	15	CASSQNPQGVNGYTF
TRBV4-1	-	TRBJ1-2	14	CASSQTGIIYGYTF
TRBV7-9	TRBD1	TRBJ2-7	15	CASSLEPGQGVGQYF
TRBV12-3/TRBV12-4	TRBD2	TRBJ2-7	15	CASSLLAGNRHEQYF
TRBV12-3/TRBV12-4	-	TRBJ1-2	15	CASSLVSRGSRGYTF
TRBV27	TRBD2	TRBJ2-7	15	CASSPGLAGYYEQYF
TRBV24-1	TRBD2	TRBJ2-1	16	CATSDTGTSSYNEQFF
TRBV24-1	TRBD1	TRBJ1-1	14	CATSEGGRNTEAFF
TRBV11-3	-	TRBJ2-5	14	CASSLVRGQETQYF
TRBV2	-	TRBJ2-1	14	CASKAGTSYNEQFF
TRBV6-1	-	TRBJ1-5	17	CATLPTVGLGSNQPQHF
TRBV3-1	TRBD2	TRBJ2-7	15	CASSQEGGYSYEQYF
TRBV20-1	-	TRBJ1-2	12	CSAYDRRYGYTF
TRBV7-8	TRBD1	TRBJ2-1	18	CASSLADAGTGVLSEQFF
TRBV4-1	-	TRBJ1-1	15	CASSQIGARNTEAFF
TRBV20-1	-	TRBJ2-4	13	CSARDPLGNIQYF